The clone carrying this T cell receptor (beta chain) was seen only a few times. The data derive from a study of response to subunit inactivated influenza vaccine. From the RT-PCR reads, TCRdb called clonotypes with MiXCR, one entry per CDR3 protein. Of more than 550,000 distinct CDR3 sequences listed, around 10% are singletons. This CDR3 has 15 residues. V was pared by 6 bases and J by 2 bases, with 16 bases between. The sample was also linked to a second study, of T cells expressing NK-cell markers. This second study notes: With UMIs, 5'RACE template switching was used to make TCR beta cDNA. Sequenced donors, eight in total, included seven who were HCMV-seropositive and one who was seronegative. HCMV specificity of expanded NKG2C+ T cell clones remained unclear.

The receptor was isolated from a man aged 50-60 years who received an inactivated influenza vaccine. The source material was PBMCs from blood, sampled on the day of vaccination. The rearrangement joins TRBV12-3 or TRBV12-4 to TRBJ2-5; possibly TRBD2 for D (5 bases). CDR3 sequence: CASSLGKLPQETQYF. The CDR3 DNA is TGTGCCAGCAGCCTCGGGAAGCTGCCGCAAGAGACCCAGTACTTC.